This T cell receptor beta chain was sequenced during a study of blood T cell repertoires in COVID-19 (dated by TCRdb to the early 2020s). Turning to the overall study: Collaborator samples came from the United States, Italy and Spain and covered acute and convalescent phases of COVID-19. The prospective study material was composed of cDNA or gDNA derived from T cells, B-cell-depleted T cells, or PBMCs. The dataset comprised deeply sampled blood TCRbeta repertoires from subjects exposed to, actively infected with, or recovered from COVID-19. The repertoires were made available in a free public database intended to serve as a resource for research on the immune response to SARS-CoV-2. Samples were obtained from the ongoing ImmuneRACE study (first 160 participants) and from 1,200 or so subjects provided by 6 global collaborators. Nearly every sample came with metadata listing a de-identified subject ID, COVID-19 status, age in years and sex. Where available, HLA class I and class II types were taken from metadata supplied by the sample provider and were not determined by assay-based typing.

General conclusions and limits of the study: The amount of clinical and demographic metadata varied by source and participant and was provided uncurated.

TCRbeta CDR3 regions were amplified from genomic DNA by means of the immunoSEQ Assay, a bias-controlled multiplex PCR. From the authors' description of their analysis: The number of nucleated cells in each sample was estimated from the amplification of reference gene primers within the assay. Sequence reads were collapsed and filtered to measure the absolute abundance of every unique TCRbeta CDR3 rearrangement. For each sample, productive Simpson clonality was calculated as the square root of Simpson's diversity index over productive rearrangements. In its TCRdb copy, this immuneACCESS table keeps in-frame sequences only and misses some clones. Where compared with another copy, unresolved V genes explain less than half of these, and the others have no known cause. Clonal size and the V and J genes are those of that table, whereas D and trimming came from the DNA. The sample yields tens of thousands of clones; approximately 86% were counted once. Roughly 3.6% of the sample goes to the ten largest clones.

One collaborating source in Seattle enrolled patients while the patients were actively infected and followed the patients over time throughout the course of disease. Whole blood was collected in K2EDTA tubes by collaborating institutions according to the institutions' own protocols. For TCRbeta analysis, collaborators shipped samples in one of three forms: frozen whole blood, isolated PBMCs, or DNA extracted from either of those sample types. The CDR3 numbers 14 residues from cysteine through phenylalanine. Only the CDR3 region is kept as DNA, spanning 42 bases read in frame from base 1. V is pared back by 2 bases and J by 8 bases, with 15 bases lying between the germline termini. The germline V gene specifies MNHNS as CDR1 and SASEGT as CDR2. As regards this clone: The antigen it recognizes is unknown. The sample holds no much larger clone one base away, and base qualities are not on file.

The receptor was isolated from a middle-aged man with COVID-19, enrolled during active disease. In this chain, TRBV6-1 is recombined with TRBJ1-2; 5 matching bases give a weak D call of TRBD1. Input material: peripheral blood. For the CDR3, the sequence is CASSESGGRMGYTF. The sequenced DNA: TGTGCCAGCAGTGAAAGCGGGGGGAGGATGGGCTACACCTTC.